This TCR beta chain was profiled in a study of cytomegalovirus exposure and HLA in healthy donors. 60 Vbeta and 13 Jbeta primers were used in PCR. This table comes from immunoSEQ multiplex PCR, and its TCRdb copy is limited to in-frame clones, with some not included. The sample has about 120,000 clones, 65% to 80% seen once. The germline CDR1 and CDR2 sequences are KGHSH and LQKENI. Trimming left V 4 bases short and J 11 bases short, with 17 bases between. The CDR3 is 13 amino acids. Study-wide points: In a later analysis, compared with equally common non-associated chains, HLA-associated beta chains were more expanded.

This clone was seen only a few times. The target antigen is unknown. The TCR comes from a man aged 18 to 29 in good health and CMV-seropositive. Sequenced: PBMCs. The chain couples TRBV18 to TRBJ1-1; D is ambiguous. DNA of the CDR3: TGTGCCAGCTCACGATCCGACACCCGGGGTGCTTTCTTT. Translated, it gives CASSRSDTRGAFF.